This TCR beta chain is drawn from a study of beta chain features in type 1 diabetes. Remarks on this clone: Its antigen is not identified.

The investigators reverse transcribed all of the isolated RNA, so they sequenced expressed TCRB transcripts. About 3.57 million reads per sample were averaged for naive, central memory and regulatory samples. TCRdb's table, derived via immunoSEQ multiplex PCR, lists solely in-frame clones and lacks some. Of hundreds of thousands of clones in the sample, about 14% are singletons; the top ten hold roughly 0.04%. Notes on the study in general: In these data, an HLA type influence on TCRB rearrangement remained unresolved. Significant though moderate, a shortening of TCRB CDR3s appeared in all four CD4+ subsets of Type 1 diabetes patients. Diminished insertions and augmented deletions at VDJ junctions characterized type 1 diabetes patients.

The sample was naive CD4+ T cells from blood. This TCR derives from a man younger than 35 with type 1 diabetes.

CDR3 region: CASSLGVRTDPYEQYF. The DNA for the CDR3 is TGCGCCAGCAGCTTGGGGGTACGAACGGATCCCTACGAGCAGTACTTC. The chain uses TRBV5-1 and TRBJ2-7; D unclear. The CDR3 sequence is 16 residues long. Looked up from germline, CDR1 is SGHRS and CDR2 is YFSETQ. Deletions cut 0 bases from V and 2 bases from J, with 15 bases between.